The 14 T cell receptor beta chains below were found in one sample sequenced in a study of shared clonotypes between healthy human individuals (dated by TCRdb to 2018 to 2020). The library was made by the immunoSEQ multiplex PCR assay. Held by TCRdb, this immuneACCESS table contains in-frame sequences only and omits some clones. Under half of the omission traces to an unresolved V gene where checked; the cause of the rest is unknown. Present in this sample are hundreds of thousands of clones, 95% to 97% of which were seen just once. Approximately 0.06% of the sample rests with the top ten. Source material: naive CD4+ T cells sorted from blood. This specimen's cell subset or site label, interpreted: CD45RA+ positively selected. Every receptor here comes from a woman younger than 45 in good health.

This clone was observed once. This chain uses TRBV10-2 with TRBJ1-1; D call uncertain. This CDR3 has 13 amino acids. Between the trimmed V and J ends, which lost 7 bases and 4 bases, there was a span of 13 bases. CDR1 and CDR2 from the germline V gene are WSHSY and SAAADI. CDR3 bases: TGCGCCAGCACCTTCGCGGCGGGCACTGAAGCTTTCTTT. Protein product: CASTFAAGTEAFF.

The genes are TRBV4-1 and TRBJ2-3; D ambiguous. The germline CDR1 and CDR2 sequences are MGHRA and YSYEKL. The CDR3 contains 14 residues. The V and J ends lost 4 bases and 4 bases respectively, with 12 bases between them. The CDR3 DNA sequence: TGCGCCAGCAGCCCGGTCGGGTGGGCAGATACGCAGTATTTT. Amino acids: CASSPVGWADTQYF.

CDR3 protein: CASSVSVGVRIDTQYF. CDR3 bases: TGTGCCAGCAGCGTATCAGTTGGGGTCAGAATAGATACGCAGTATTTT. V usage is TRBV7-7 and J usage is TRBJ2-3; D gene unclear. This CDR3 has 16 amino acids. V lost 5 bases to trimming and J lost 5 bases, with 20 bases between them. Germline-derived CDR1 and CDR2 are SSHAT and FNYEAQ (reference sequence).

The J gene is TRBJ1-1, the V gene TRBV6-6; D is perhaps TRBD1 (5 bases). The germline gives CDR1 MNHNY, CDR2 SVGAGI (reference sequence). CDR3 length equals 13 residues. The V end lost 0 bases, the J end lost 7 bases, and 9 bases lay between the germline ends. Here the CDR3 reads CASSYSRGDEAFF. CDR3 coding DNA: TGTGCCAGCAGTTACTCGCGGGGGGATGAAGCTTTCTTT.

The chain carries TRBV7-9 and TRBJ1-4; tentative D call: TRBD1 (5 bases). The CDR3 extends over 12 amino acids. The V gene lost 8 bases and the J gene lost 11 bases, with 15 bases spanning the gap. Germline V gives CDR1 SEHNR, CDR2 FQNEAQ (reference sequence). The CDR3 DNA is TGTGCCAGCGGGGCGGGTATGGAGAAACTGTTTTTT. Protein: CASGAGMEKLFF.

The chain combines TRBV27 with TRBJ2-2, with 9 bases that match TRBD2. The V gene end was trimmed by 5 bases and the J gene end by 5 bases; junction bases not matched to a gene: 6. CDR1 and CDR2 (germline): MNHEY, SMNVEV (reference sequence). CDR3 length equals 15 residues. The CDR3 protein is CASSRIAGVTGELFF. Here the CDR3 DNA reads TGTGCCAGCAGTCGTATAGCGGGAGTTACCGGGGAGCTGTTTTTT.

The chain carries TRBV28 and TRBJ2-5, with D unresolved. Trimming took 5 bases from V and 2 from J, leaving 12 bases between them. Germline assignment: CDR1 MDHEN and CDR2 SYDVKM. The CDR3 spans 14 residues. The CDR3 DNA reads TGTGCCAGCAGTCTCCGGCCGCCTCAAGAGACCCAGTACTTC. This codes for CASSLRPPQETQYF.

As for this clone: The junction differs from germline at one of its ends, possibly a read error. The chain employs TRBV10-3 and TRBJ2-7; D may be TRBD1 (6 bases). Germline V lookup: CDR1 ENHRY, CDR2 SYGVKD. CDR3 length: 16 residues. The CDR3, as DNA: TGTGCCAGCAGTACTAAGATCACAGGGCACTCCTACGAGCAGTACTTC. It translates to CASSTKITGHSYEQYF.

The V gene is TRBV27, the J gene TRBJ1-2; D unclear. Germline V CDR1 and CDR2: MNHEY, SMNVEV (reference sequence). Trimming stripped 3 bases from V and 4 bases from J, with 9 bases between. The CDR3 is 13 residues long. DNA of the CDR3: TGTGCCAGCAGTTTGGTAATGGGCTATGGCTACACCTTC. The encoded protein is CASSLVMGYGYTF.

The CDR3 spells CASSLRGAGGELFF. Written as DNA, the CDR3 is TGTGCCAGCAGTTTACGGGGCGCGGGCGGGGAGCTGTTTTTT. The chain carries TRBV27 and TRBJ2-2; either TRBD1 or TRBD2 may fit D (5 bases each). Germline values: CDR1 MNHEY, CDR2 SMNVEV (reference sequence). The CDR3 runs 14 residues. V was cut by 2 bases and J by 7 bases, with 11 bases left in between.

The chain joins TRBV9 to TRBJ2-1; D unresolved. The CDR3 sequence is 11 residues long. Between the trimmed V and J ends, which lost 1 base and 10 bases, there was a span of 6 bases. Germline CDR1 and CDR2: SGDLS and YYNGEE. CDR3 residues: CASSVFGEQFF. The DNA for the CDR3 is TGTGCCAGCAGCGTATTCGGGGAGCAGTTCTTC.

The chain has TRBV29-1 and TRBJ2-4; 8 nucleotides match TRBD2. V gave up 4 bases and J gave up 5 bases; unmatched junction bases: 7. CDR3 size: 14 residues. Germline lookup yields CDR1 SQVTM and CDR2 ANQGSEA. CDR3 sequence reads: CSVVRLAGENIQYF. CDR3 nucleotides: TGCAGCGTTGTTCGGCTAGCGGGCGAAAACATTCAGTACTTC.

The chain employs TRBV5-1 and TRBJ2-7; a weak D match, TRBD2 (6 bases). This CDR3 region has 15 residues. V was cut by 7 bases and J by 4 bases, with 21 bases left in between. The germline V gene has CDR1 SGHRS and CDR2 YFSETQ. In nucleotides, the CDR3 is TGCGCCAGCGGAGTCGGGACTCGTCGCGGATACGAGCAGTACTTC. Residues: CASGVGTRRGYEQYF.

The chain couples TRBV4-1 to TRBJ2-7; D ambiguous. This CDR3 has 15 residues. CDR1 and CDR2 (germline): MGHRA, YSYEKL. V shed 9 bases and J shed 5 bases, with 23 bases lying between them. The CDR3 protein is CARRPVGPVQNEQYF. The CDR3 DNA is TGCGCCAGGAGGCCGGTAGGGCCCGTTCAGAACGAGCAGTACTTC.